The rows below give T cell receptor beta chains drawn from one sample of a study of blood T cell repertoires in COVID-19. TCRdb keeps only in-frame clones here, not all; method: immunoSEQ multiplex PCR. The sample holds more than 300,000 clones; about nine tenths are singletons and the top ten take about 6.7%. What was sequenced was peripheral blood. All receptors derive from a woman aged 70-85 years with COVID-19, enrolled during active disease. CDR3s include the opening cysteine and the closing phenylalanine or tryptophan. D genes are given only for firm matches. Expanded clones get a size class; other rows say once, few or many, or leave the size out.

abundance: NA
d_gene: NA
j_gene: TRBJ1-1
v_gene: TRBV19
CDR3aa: CASSSSRGRTEAFF
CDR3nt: TGTGCCAGTAGTTCATCCCGGGGGAGAACTGAAGCTTTCTTT

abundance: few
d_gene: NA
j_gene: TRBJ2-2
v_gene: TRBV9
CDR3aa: CASSGIAHTGELFF
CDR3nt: TGTGCCAGCAGCGGCATAGCGCACACCGGGGAGCTGTTTTTT

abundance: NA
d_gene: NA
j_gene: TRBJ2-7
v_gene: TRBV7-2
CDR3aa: CASSSNPQYEQYF
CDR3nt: TGTGCCAGCAGCTCAAACCCACAGTACGAGCAGTACTTC

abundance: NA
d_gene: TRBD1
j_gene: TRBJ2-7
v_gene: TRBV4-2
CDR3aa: CASSQEGQGRDEQYF
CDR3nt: TGTGCCAGCAGCCAGGAAGGACAGGGTCGGGACGAGCAGTACTTC

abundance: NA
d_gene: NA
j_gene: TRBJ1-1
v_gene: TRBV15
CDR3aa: CATSREVEVLDTEAFF
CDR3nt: TGTGCCACCAGCAGAGAGGTGGAGGTACTTGACACTGAAGCTTTCTTT

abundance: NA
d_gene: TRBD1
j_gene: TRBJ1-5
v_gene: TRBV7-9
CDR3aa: CASSPGQGAWPQHF
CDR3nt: TGTGCCAGCAGCCCTGGACAGGGGGCTTGGCCCCAGCATTTT

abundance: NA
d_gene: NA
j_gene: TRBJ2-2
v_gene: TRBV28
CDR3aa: CASSLFGIAKGELFF
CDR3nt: TGTGCCAGCAGCCTCTTCGGGATAGCGAAGGGGGAGCTGTTTTTT

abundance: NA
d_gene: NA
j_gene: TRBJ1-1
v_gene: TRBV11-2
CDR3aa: CASSLGQSGITEAFF
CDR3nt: TGTGCCAGCAGCTTAGGACAATCGGGGATCACTGAAGCTTTCTTT

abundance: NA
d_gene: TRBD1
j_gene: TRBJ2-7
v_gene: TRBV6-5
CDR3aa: CASRLTSGTGFEQYF
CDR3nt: TGTGCCAGCAGACTTACCTCCGGGACAGGTTTTGAGCAGTACTTC

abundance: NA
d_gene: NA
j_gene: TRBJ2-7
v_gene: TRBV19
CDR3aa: CASSIRGDGLPYEQYF
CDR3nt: TGTGCCAGTAGTATAAGGGGCGATGGGCTGCCCTACGAGCAGTACTTC

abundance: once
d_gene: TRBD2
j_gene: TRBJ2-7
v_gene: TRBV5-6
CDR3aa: CASSLGGTNYEQYF
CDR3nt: TGTGCCAGCAGTCTCGGGGGGACGAACTACGAGCAGTACTTC

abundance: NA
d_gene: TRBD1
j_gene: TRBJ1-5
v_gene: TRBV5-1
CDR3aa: CASSIGTDNQPQHF
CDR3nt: TGCGCCAGCAGCATCGGGACAGATAATCAGCCCCAGCATTTT

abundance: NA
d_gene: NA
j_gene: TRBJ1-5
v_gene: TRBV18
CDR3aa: CASSPTQGSNQPQHF
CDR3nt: TGTGCCAGCTCACCAACCCAGGGAAGCAATCAGCCCCAGCATTTT

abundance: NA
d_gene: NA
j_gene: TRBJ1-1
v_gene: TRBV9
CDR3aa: CASSVEQGPYTEAFF
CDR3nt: TGTGCCAGCAGCGTAGAGCAGGGGCCGTACACTGAAGCTTTCTTT

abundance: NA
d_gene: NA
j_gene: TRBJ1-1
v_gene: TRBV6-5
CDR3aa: CASRTINTEAFF
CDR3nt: TGTGCCAGCAGAACAATTAACACTGAAGCTTTCTTT

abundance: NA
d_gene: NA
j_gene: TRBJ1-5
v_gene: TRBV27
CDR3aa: CASSPNRVSNQPQHF
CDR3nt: TGTGCCAGCAGCCCCAACAGGGTTAGCAATCAGCCCCAGCATTTT

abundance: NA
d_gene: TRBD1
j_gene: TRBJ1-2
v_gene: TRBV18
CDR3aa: CASSPPGQGHYGYTF
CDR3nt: TGTGCCAGCTCACCACCGGGACAGGGACACTATGGCTACACCTTC

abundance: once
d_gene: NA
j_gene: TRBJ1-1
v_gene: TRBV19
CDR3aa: CASSIVGVTNTEAFF
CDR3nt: TGTGCCAGTAGTATAGTAGGGGTGACGAACACTGAAGCTTTCTTT

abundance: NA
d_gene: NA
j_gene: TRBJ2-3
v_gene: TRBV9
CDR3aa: CASTTGGAGTDTQYF
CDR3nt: TGTGCCAGCACCACGGGGGGCGCGGGCACAGATACGCAGTATTTT